A single sample gave rise to the 6 T cell receptor beta chains below, sequenced in a study of blood T cell repertoires in COVID-19. Measured with immunoSEQ multiplex PCR; TCRdb has only the in-frame clones, and not every one. The data contain about 180,000 clones, around 80% of them singletons. The sequenced material came from peripheral blood. The source is a woman at least 80 years old with COVID-19, enrolled during active disease.

The rearrangement links TRBV7-8 to TRBJ1-2, with 8 positions matching TRBD1. V gave up 4 bases and J gave up 5 bases; unmatched junction bases: 12. There are 16 residues in the CDR3. Germline-derived CDR1 and CDR2 are SGHVS and FQNEAQ. The CDR3 sequence: CASSSRQGRVFYGYTF. CDR3 DNA sequence: TGTGCCAGCAGCTCAAGACAGGGGAGAGTGTTTTATGGCTACACCTTC.

This chain connects TRBV19 to TRBJ1-1; D is unresolved. Per the germline V gene, CDR1 is LNHDA and CDR2 is SQIVND (reference sequence). This CDR3 spans 13 amino acids. V dropped 5 bases and J dropped 0 bases, with 7 bases sitting between them. The CDR3 DNA follows: TGTGCCAGTAGTTCCATCATGAACACTGAAGCTTTCTTT. It specifies CASSSIMNTEAFF.

This clone has just a few counts. V and J are TRBV19 and TRBJ1-3, with D uncertain. V was clipped by 7 bases and J by 0 bases, with 7 bases between them. Germline V gives CDR1 LNHDA, CDR2 SQIVND (reference sequence). The CDR3 consists of 13 residues. The CDR3: CASKNLSGNTIYF. CDR3 sequence (DNA): TGTGCCAGTAAAAATCTCTCTGGAAACACCATATATTTT.

The rearrangement uses TRBV11-2 and TRBJ2-1; no reliable D call. Germline V gives CDR1 SGHAT, CDR2 FQNNGV. This CDR3 region has 14 residues. Trimming stripped 1 base from V and 1 base from J, with 5 bases between. CDR3 residues: CASSLVRSYNEQFF. CDR3 nucleotides: TGTGCCAGCAGCTTAGTTCGGTCCTACAATGAGCAGTTCTTC.

This clone was picked up a small number of times. Here the CDR3 DNA reads TGTGCCACGGATAGAGGGCTCAATCAGCCCCAGCATTTT. Translating it yields CATDRGLNQPQHF. This sequence joins TRBV19 and TRBJ1-5; D is undetermined. V lost 10 bases and J lost 3, with 13 bases in between. The germline V gene encodes CDR1 LNHDA and CDR2 SQIVND (reference sequence). This CDR3 spans 13 amino acids.

This clone was counted once. The chain joins TRBV4-1 to TRBJ2-2; the match to TRBD2 covers 12 bases. CDR3 size: 17 residues. V shed 4 bases, J shed 4 bases, and the junction held 7 bases outside the gene matches. Germline V lookup: CDR1 MGHRA, CDR2 YSYEKL. The CDR3 DNA follows: TGCGCCAGCAGCCGCCAACTAGCGGGAGGACCCACCGGGGAGCTGTTTTTT. Its translation is CASSRQLAGGPTGELFF.